This note documents a single T cell receptor beta chain sequence. This clone's antigen is unknown. Base qualities are not provided; no much larger clone lies one nucleotide away. This sample stems from a study of CD8 T cells in Susac syndrome (dated by TCRdb to the late 2010s). Regarding the research as a whole: The study used repertoire sequencing to test whether antigen drove CD8+ T cell activation and differentiation in Susac syndrome.

General findings and caveats noted by the study authors: The study acknowledged that relatively few individuals were included in the TCR sequencing and HLA analysis.

The CDR1 and CDR2 encoded by the germline V gene are SGHRS and YFSETQ. V and J lose 2 bases and 8 bases, and a span of 7 bases separates them. From cysteine to phenylalanine, the CDR3 is 11 amino acids long. Just CDR3 DNA is preserved here, 33 bases in frame from base 1. RNA was extracted using the RNeasy kit, and roughly 0.5 to 1 microgram was reverse transcribed with random hexamers. The immunoSEQ multiplex PCR assay, which covers 54 Vbeta and 13 Jbeta segments, was used to amplify TCR beta CDR3 regions. PCR amplification bias was corrected by using a synthetic template baseline for primer optimization and computational correction. Regarding the original processing steps: Only productive sequences were kept, with reads annotated to V, D and J genes according to IMGT and analyzed in immunoSEQ Analyzer. Clonality was computed as one minus Shannon entropy normalized by log2 of the number of productive unique sequences. For each patient and control, public and private clones were evaluated among the 100 most prevalent clones. Clones were defined as Susac-specific when absent from the healthy and MS cohorts, from fewer than 1,300 published viral clones and from other ImmuneACCESS disease sequences. TCRdb reran the public reads through fastp at Q25 and MiXCR, keeping productive beta chains. A single entry per CDR3 protein holds the most common genes and DNA from its merged rows. TCRdb, rather than the study authors, made the V and J calls. The sample data list over 120,000 distinct CDR3 sequences, and approximately 93% of these were observed just once. Over 0.07% of the sample comes from the top ten.

Peripheral blood CD8+ and CD4+ T cells from healthy donors, Susac syndrome patients and multiple sclerosis patients were profiled using high-throughput TCR beta sequencing. The healthy donors served as controls matched for age and sex. Bulk CD8+ and CD4+ T cells were purified magnetically by negative isolation, whereas CD8+ TEMRA cells were enriched by FACS. Blood was drawn into EDTA tubes, processed within 24 hours, and PBMCs were isolated by density gradient centrifugation. PBMCs intended for TCR sequencing were cryopreserved in liquid nitrogen and were subsequently thawed in a 37 degrees C water bath. A purity of at least 90% was achieved for sorted or isolated CD4+, CD8+ and CD8+ TEMRA cells.

The TCR was taken from a human donor in good health. Material for sequencing was CD4+ T cells from PBMCs. The sequence is built from TRBV5-1 and TRBJ1-2, with no reliable assignment of the D segment. The nucleotide sequence is TGCGCCAGCAGCTTAAATGAAGGCTACACCTTC. The encoded protein is CASSLNEGYTF. The full variable domain, with segments outside the CDR3 supplied by the reference TRBV5-1 and TRBJ1-2 proteins, appears as KAGVTQTPRYLIKTRGQQVTLSCSPISGHRSVSWYQQTPGQGLQFLFEYFSETQRNKGNFPGRFSGRQFSNSRSEMNVSTLELGDSALYLCASSLNEGYTFGSGTRLTVV.